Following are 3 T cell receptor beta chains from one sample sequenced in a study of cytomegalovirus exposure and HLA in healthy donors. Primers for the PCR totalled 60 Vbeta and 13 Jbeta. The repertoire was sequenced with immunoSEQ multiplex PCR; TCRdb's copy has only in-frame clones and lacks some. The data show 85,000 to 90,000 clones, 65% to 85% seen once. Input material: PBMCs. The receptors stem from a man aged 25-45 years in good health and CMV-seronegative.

CDR3 DNA sequence: TGTGCCAGCCTCCTCGACAGGGTTAGGCGGCTGGCCTTCGATTCACCCCTCCACTTT. Its protein product is CASLLDRVRRLAFDSPLHF. The chain uses TRBV2 and TRBJ1-6; TRBD1 matches at 7 bases. V gave up 8 bases and J gave up 8 bases; unmatched junction bases: 24. Germline V gene lookup returns CDR1 SNHLY and CDR2 FYNNEI. This CDR3 region has 19 residues.

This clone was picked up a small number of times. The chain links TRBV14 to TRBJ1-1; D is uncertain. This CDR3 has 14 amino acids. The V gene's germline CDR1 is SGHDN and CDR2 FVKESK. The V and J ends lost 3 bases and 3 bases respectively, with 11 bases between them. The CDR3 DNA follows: TGTGCCAGCAGCCACCTAAACGTGGACACTGAAGCTTTCTTT. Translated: CASSHLNVDTEAFF.

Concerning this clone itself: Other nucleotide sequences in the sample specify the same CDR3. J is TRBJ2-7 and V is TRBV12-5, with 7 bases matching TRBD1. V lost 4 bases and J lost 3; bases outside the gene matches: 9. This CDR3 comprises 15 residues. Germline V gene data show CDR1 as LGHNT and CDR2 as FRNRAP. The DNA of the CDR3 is TGTGCTAGTGGTTATAACCGGGACAGAGTCTACGAGCAGTACTTC. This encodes CASGYNRDRVYEQYF.